These T cell receptor beta chains were read from a single sample in a study of T cell responses to AZD1222 COVID-19 vaccine. TCRdb's table, derived via immunoSEQ multiplex PCR, lists solely in-frame clones and lacks some. This table has some 150,000 clones, about 91% appearing once. The sequencing here drew on peripheral blood, taken on day 0 of MenACWY control vaccination. The source of these receptors is an adult in good health. Each CDR3 is given with its conserved first and last residue. Fields, in order: clone size, CDR3 length, V gene, J gene, D gene, CDR3 protein, CDR3 DNA. D genes are given only for firm matches. Clone sizes are given selectively: once, few, many, or a class where the clone is expanded.

.	12	TRBV11-3	TRBJ2-3	.	CASQESTDTQYF	TGTGCCAGCCAGGAGTCCACAGATACGCAGTATTTT
.	14	TRBV7-9	TRBJ2-5	TRBD2	CASSLREGQETQYF	TGTGCCAGCAGCCTCCGGGAGGGACAAGAGACCCAGTACTTC
.	12	TRBV12-3/TRBV12-4	TRBJ1-2	.	CASTRSPSGNTF	TGTGCCAGCACCCGAAGTCCGTCGGGGAACACCTTC
few	16	TRBV2	TRBJ1-2	TRBD1	CASRVGQGASNYGYTF	TGTGCCAGCAGGGTGGGACAGGGGGCCTCTAACTATGGCTACACCTTC
.	15	TRBV7-2	TRBJ1-2	TRBD1	CASSPRTGTNYGYTF	TGTGCCAGCAGCCCCCGGACAGGGACCAACTATGGCTACACCTTC
.	15	TRBV9	TRBJ2-3	TRBD2	CASSLAGVSTDTQYF	TGTGCCAGCAGCCTAGCGGGAGTGTCCACAGATACGCAGTATTTT
.	14	TRBV27	TRBJ1-4	TRBD1	CASRPQGARPKLFF	TGTGCCAGCAGACCACAGGGGGCGCGGCCAAAACTGTTTTTT
once	12	TRBV10-2	TRBJ2-7	.	CASSDRGAEQYF	TGCGCCAGCAGTGACAGGGGGGCCGAGCAGTACTTC
.	17	TRBV7-2	TRBJ1-3	TRBD1	CASSLSGQGGGGNTIYF	TGTGCCAGCAGCTTATCAGGACAGGGCGGAGGTGGAAACACCATATATTTT
.	13	TRBV12-3/TRBV12-4	TRBJ1-6	.	CASSPRGESPLHF	TGTGCCAGCAGTCCACGGGGGGAATCACCCCTCCACTTT
few	13	TRBV2	TRBJ2-4	.	CASSGVAKNIQYF	TGTGCCAGCAGTGGGGTAGCCAAAAACATTCAGTACTTC
.	15	TRBV9	TRBJ2-2	.	CASSGRETTIRELFF	TGTGCCAGCAGCGGTCGGGAGACGACGATAAGGGAGCTGTTTTTT
.	15	TRBV9	TRBJ1-6	TRBD1	CASSVEGTGNSPLHF	TGTGCCAGCAGCGTAGAAGGGACAGGGAATTCACCCCTCCACTTT
.	13	TRBV19	TRBJ2-7	TRBD1	CASGQGWGYEQYF	TGTGCCAGCGGACAGGGTTGGGGCTACGAGCAGTACTTC
once	11	TRBV20-1	TRBJ2-1	TRBD2	CSARTSREQFF	TGCAGTGCTAGGACTAGCCGTGAGCAGTTCTTC
.	13	TRBV15	TRBJ2-5	.	CATSWISGETQYF	TGTGCCACCAGCTGGATATCTGGGGAGACCCAGTACTTC
.	16	TRBV7-2	TRBJ2-5	.	CASSSSLSRPGRTQYF	TGTGCCAGCAGCAGCTCGCTAAGCCGTCCCGGGAGAACCCAGTACTTC
.	16	TRBV7-7	TRBJ2-2	TRBD2	CASSFTSGMNTGELFF	TGTGCTAGCAGCTTTACTAGCGGGATGAACACCGGGGAGCTGTTTTTT
.	16	TRBV7-3	TRBJ2-5	.	CASSYQGRGTKETQYF	TGTGCCAGCAGTTACCAGGGGAGGGGGACGAAAGAGACCCAGTACTTC
.	14	TRBV27	TRBJ2-7	.	CARRADPLLREQYF	TGTGCCAGGAGAGCGGATCCGTTACTACGAGAGCAGTACTTC
.	15	TRBV19	TRBJ2-3	.	CASSAGQTSTDTQYF	TGTGCCAGTAGCGCGGGGCAGACCAGCACAGATACGCAGTATTTT
.	15	TRBV5-1	TRBJ2-1	.	CASSGGGNTYNEQFF	TGCGCCAGCAGCGGCGGGGGCAACACCTACAATGAGCAGTTCTTC
few	12	TRBV29-1	TRBJ1-1	TRBD1	CSALTGSTEAFF	TGCAGCGCTCTGACAGGGAGCACTGAAGCTTTCTTT
once	17	TRBV28	TRBJ2-1	TRBD2	CASSSRFAGGGLNEQFF	TGTGCCAGCAGTTCCCGTTTTGCGGGAGGGGGCCTCAATGAGCAGTTCTTC
once	14	TRBV24-1	TRBJ2-3	.	CATSEPSGTDTQYF	TGTGCCACCAGTGAACCTAGCGGCACAGATACGCAGTATTTT
.	16	TRBV5-1	TRBJ2-6	.	CASSLDEGAGANVLTF	TGCGCCAGCAGCCTGGATGAAGGGGCTGGGGCCAACGTCCTGACTTTC
.	11	TRBV28	TRBJ1-1	.	CASTTAIEAFF	TGTGCCAGCACCACGGCCATCGAAGCTTTCTTT
.	15	TRBV9	TRBJ2-2	.	CASSVGGLGYGELFF	TGTGCCAGCAGCGTAGGCGGACTCGGATACGGGGAGCTGTTTTTT
.	15	TRBV4-2	TRBJ1-2	TRBD1	CASSQGQLEEYGYTF	TGTGCCAGCAGCCAGGGACAGCTAGAGGAATATGGCTACACCTTC
once	14	TRBV5-1	TRBJ1-5	TRBD1	CASSEGQGGQPQHF	TGCGCCAGCAGCGAAGGACAGGGAGGTCAGCCCCAGCATTTT
.	15	TRBV19	TRBJ1-3	TRBD1	CASSVRGREGNTIYF	TGTGCCAGTAGCGTCAGGGGGCGCGAAGGAAACACCATATATTTT
.	15	TRBV7-9	TRBJ2-1	TRBD2	CASSLAGLARNEQFF	TGTGCCAGCAGCTTAGCGGGACTAGCGAGGAATGAGCAGTTCTTC
.	15	TRBV24-1	TRBJ2-2	.	CATSGGPSNTGELFF	TGTGCCACCTCCGGAGGACCGTCGAACACCGGGGAGCTGTTTTTT
once	16	TRBV7-2	TRBJ2-1	.	CASSSLIGFSYNEQFF	TGTGCCAGCAGCTCGCTTATTGGGTTCTCCTACAATGAGCAGTTCTTC
.	15	TRBV27	TRBJ2-7	TRBD2	CASSFEASGRGEQYF	TGTGCCAGCAGTTTCGAAGCTAGCGGGAGAGGCGAGCAGTACTTC
.	15	TRBV4-3	TRBJ2-7	.	CASSFRMGYSYEQYF	TGCGCCAGCAGCTTCCGGATGGGGTACTCCTACGAGCAGTACTTC
once	12	TRBV6-5	TRBJ2-7	.	CASSSGAYEQYF	TGTGCCAGCAGCTCCGGGGCCTACGAGCAGTACTTC
few	15	TRBV2	TRBJ1-4	.	CASSPSIATFEKLFF	TGTGCCAGCAGTCCCTCGATAGCGACATTTGAAAAACTGTTTTTT
.	16	TRBV7-2	TRBJ2-2	TRBD2	CASSLEAGANTGELFF	TGTGCCAGCAGCTTAGAGGCGGGAGCAAACACCGGGGAGCTGTTTTTT
.	14	TRBV9	TRBJ1-2	.	CASSVVGGPDGYTF	TGTGCCAGCAGCGTAGTCGGCGGGCCGGATGGCTACACCTTC
.	13	TRBV24-1	TRBJ1-2	.	CATSDGLRTGHTF	TGTGCCACCAGTGATGGCCTTAGGACCGGGCACACCTTC
once	15	TRBV7-8	TRBJ1-5	TRBD1	CASSFGGQGNQPQHF	TGTGCCAGCAGCTTCGGGGGACAGGGGAATCAGCCCCAGCATTTT
.	13	TRBV9	TRBJ2-1	.	CASSVVGSFEQFF	TGTGCCAGCAGCGTAGTAGGTAGTTTTGAGCAGTTCTTC
.	14	TRBV27	TRBJ1-2	.	CASRPQGVGYGYTF	TGTGCCAGCAGACCTCAGGGAGTAGGGTATGGCTACACCTTC
.	13	TRBV6-4	TRBJ1-6	.	CASRGLGNSPLHF	TGTGCCAGCAGGGGATTAGGTAATTCACCCCTCCACTTT
.	16	TRBV4-2	TRBJ2-1	TRBD1	CASSQGDRGSGNEQFF	TGTGCCAGCAGCCAAGGGGACAGGGGGAGCGGCAATGAGCAGTTCTTC
.	15	TRBV29-1	TRBJ2-3	.	CSVLKEVTYTDTQYF	TGCAGCGTCCTTAAGGAGGTTACTTACACAGATACGCAGTATTTT
.	14	TRBV2	TRBJ2-7	TRBD1	CASSEQQGAYEQYF	TGTGCCAGCAGTGAGCAACAGGGGGCTTACGAGCAGTACTTC
.	16	TRBV11-3	TRBJ2-3	.	CASSFSGVGRTDTQYF	TGTGCCAGCAGCTTCTCGGGAGTTGGCCGGACAGATACGCAGTATTTT
once	16	TRBV7-2	TRBJ1-1	.	CASSLGYSGRGTEAFF	TGTGCCAGCAGCTTAGGCTATTCGGGACGGGGGACTGAAGCTTTCTTT
.	14	TRBV3-1/TRBV3-2	TRBJ2-2	.	CASSQAGGTGELFF	TGTGCCAGCAGCCAAGCTGGGGGCACCGGGGAGCTGTTTTTT
.	13	TRBV29-1	TRBJ1-3	.	CSVVRDSGNTIYF	TGCAGCGTTGTTAGAGACTCTGGAAACACCATATATTTT
.	14	TRBV4-2	TRBJ2-1	TRBD1	CASSQGTGDNEQFF	TGTGCCAGCAGCCAAGGAACAGGGGACAATGAGCAGTTCTTC